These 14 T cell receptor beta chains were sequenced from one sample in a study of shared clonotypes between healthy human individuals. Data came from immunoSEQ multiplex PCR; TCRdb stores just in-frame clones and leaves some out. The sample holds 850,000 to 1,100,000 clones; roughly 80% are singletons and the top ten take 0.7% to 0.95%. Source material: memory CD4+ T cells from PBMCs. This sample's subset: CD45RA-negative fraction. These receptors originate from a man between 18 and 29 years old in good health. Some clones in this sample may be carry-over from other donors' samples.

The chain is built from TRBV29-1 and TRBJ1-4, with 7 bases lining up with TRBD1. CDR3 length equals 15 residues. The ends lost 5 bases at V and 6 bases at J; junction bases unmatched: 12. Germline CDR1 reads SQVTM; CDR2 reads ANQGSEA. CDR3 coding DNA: TGCAGCGTTACAGGGGTGGAAGGATTTGATGAAAAACTGTTTTTT. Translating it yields CSVTGVEGFDEKLFF.

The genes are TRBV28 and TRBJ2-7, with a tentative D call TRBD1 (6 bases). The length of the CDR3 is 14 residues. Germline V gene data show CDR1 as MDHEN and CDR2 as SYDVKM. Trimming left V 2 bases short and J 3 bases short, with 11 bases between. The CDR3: CASSLTGSYYEQYF. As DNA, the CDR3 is TGTGCCAGCAGTTTAACAGGGAGTTACTACGAGCAGTACTTC.

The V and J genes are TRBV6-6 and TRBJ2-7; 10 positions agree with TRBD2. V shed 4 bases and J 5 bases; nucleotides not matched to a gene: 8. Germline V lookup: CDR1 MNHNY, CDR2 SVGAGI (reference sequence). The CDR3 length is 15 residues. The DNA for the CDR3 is TGTGCCAGCAGTTGGACTAGCGGCGCCGAGGACGAGCAGTACTTC. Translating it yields CASSWTSGAEDEQYF.

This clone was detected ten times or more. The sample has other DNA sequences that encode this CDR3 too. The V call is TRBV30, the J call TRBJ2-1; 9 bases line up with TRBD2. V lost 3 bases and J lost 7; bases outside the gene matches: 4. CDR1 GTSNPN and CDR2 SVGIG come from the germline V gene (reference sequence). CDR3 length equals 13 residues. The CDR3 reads CAWSPGLANEQFF. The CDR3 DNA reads TGTGCCTGGAGCCCGGGACTAGCAAATGAGCAGTTCTTC.

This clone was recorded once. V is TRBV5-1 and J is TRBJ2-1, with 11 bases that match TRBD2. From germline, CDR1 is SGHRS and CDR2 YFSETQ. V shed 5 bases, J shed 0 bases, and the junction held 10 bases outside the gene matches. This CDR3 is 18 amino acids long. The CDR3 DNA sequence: TGCGCCAGCAGTTTCACGGGACTAGCGGACAGCTCCTACAATGAGCAGTTCTTC. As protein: CASSFTGLADSSYNEQFF. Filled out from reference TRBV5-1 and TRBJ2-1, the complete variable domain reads KAGVTQTPRYLIKTRGQQVTLSCSPISGHRSVSWYQQTPGQGLQFLFEYFSETQRNKGNFPGRFSGRQFSNSRSEMNVSTLELGDSALYLCASSFTGLADSSYNEQFFGPGTRLTVL.

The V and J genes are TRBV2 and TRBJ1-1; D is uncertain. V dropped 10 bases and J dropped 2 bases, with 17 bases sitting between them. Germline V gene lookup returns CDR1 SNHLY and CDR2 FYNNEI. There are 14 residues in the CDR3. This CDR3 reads CATTPDLDNTEAFF. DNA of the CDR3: TGTGCCACCACCCCGGACCTTGATAACACTGAAGCTTTCTTT.

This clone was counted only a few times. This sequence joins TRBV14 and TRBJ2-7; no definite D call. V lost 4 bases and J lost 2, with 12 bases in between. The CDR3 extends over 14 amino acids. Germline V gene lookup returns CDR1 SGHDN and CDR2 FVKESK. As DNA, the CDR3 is TGTGCCAGCAGCCCAAGCCTTTACGCCTACGAGCAGTACTTC. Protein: CASSPSLYAYEQYF.

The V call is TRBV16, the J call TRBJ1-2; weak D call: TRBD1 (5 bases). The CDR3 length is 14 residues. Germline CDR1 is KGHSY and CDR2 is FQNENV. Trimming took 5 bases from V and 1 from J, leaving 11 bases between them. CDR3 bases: TGTGCCAGCAGCTCTCAGGGAAGTAACTATGGCTACACCTTC. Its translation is CASSSQGSNYGYTF. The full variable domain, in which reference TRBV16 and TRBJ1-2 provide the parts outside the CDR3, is GEEVAQTPKHLVRGEGQKAKLYCAPIKGHSYVFWYQQVLKNEFKFLISFQNENVFDETGMPKERFSAKCLPNSPCSLEIQATKLEDSAVYFCASSSQGSNYGYTFGSGTRLTVV.

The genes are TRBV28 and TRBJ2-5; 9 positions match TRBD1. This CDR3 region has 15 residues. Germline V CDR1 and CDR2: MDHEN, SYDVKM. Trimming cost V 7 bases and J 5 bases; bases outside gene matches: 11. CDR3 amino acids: CASISGDRGVETQYF. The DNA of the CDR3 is TGTGCCAGCATCTCCGGAGACAGGGGGGTGGAGACCCAGTACTTC.

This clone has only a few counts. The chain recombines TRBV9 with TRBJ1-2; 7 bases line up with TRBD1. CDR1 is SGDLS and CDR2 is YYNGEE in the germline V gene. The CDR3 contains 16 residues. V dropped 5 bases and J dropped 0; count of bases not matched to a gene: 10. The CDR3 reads CASRKDRNRPNYGYTF. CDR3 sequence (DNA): TGTGCCAGCAGAAAGGACAGGAACAGACCTAACTATGGCTACACCTTC.

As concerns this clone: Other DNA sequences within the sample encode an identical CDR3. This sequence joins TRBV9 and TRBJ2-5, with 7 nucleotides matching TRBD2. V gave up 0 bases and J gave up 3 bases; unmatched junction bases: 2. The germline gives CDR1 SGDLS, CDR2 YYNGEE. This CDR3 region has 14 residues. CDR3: CASSVGLAEETQYF. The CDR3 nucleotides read TGTGCCAGCAGCGTAGGCCTAGCGGAAGAGACCCAGTACTTC.

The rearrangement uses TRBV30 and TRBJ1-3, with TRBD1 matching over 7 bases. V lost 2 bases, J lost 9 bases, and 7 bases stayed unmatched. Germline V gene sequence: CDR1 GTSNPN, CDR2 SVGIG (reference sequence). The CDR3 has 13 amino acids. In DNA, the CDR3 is TGTGCCTGGAGTAAACAGGGGTTTGGCACCATATATTTT. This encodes CAWSKQGFGTIYF.

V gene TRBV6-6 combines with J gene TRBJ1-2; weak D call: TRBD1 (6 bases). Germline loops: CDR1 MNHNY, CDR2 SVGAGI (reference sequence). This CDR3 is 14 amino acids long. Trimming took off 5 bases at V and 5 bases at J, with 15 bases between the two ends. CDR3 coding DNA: TGTGCCAGCAGTAGCCGGGACAAAGGGTATGGCTACACCTTC. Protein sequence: CASSSRDKGYGYTF.

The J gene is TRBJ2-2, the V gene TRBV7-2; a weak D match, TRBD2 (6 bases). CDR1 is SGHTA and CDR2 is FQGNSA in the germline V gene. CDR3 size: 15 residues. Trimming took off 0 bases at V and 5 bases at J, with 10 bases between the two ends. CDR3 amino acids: CASSLAVGGTGELFF. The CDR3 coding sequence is TGTGCCAGCAGCTTAGCCGTAGGAGGGACCGGGGAGCTGTTTTTT.